Below are 31 T cell receptor beta chains sequenced from a single sample in a study of T cell changes during pregnancy in multiple sclerosis. The repertoire was sequenced with immunoSEQ multiplex PCR; TCRdb's copy has only in-frame clones and lacks some. The sample contains around 100,000 clones, about 89% of which appear only once. The sample consisted of peripheral blood, taken after pregnancy. The receptors here all came from a female donor with multiple sclerosis, enrolled in a pregnancy study.

This chain connects TRBV6-5 to TRBJ1-5; D gene ambiguous. This CDR3 has 15 amino acids. Trimming cost V 6 bases and J 0 bases, with 12 bases left between them. Germline-derived CDR1 and CDR2 are MNHEY and SVGAGI. The CDR3 loop is CASSLDGYSNQPQHF. In nucleotides, the CDR3 is TGTGCCAGCAGCCTTGACGGGTATAGCAATCAGCCCCAGCATTTT.

This chain connects TRBV9 to TRBJ1-1; D is undetermined. Trimming removed 4 bases from V and 0 bases from J, with 10 bases in between. The CDR3 extends over 14 amino acids. Germline V gene data show CDR1 as SGDLS and CDR2 as YYNGEE. The CDR3 spells CASSKGGMNTEAFF. The CDR3, as DNA: TGTGCCAGCAGCAAGGGAGGGATGAACACTGAAGCTTTCTTT.

J is TRBJ1-5 and V is TRBV7-9; D is unclear. The CDR3 consists of 13 residues. Germline V gene sequence: CDR1 SEHNR, CDR2 FQNEAQ (reference sequence). V lost 5 bases, J lost 6 bases, and 11 bases lay in between. Here the CDR3 reads CASSPSTGQPQHF. For the CDR3, the DNA is TGTGCCAGCAGCCCCTCTACCGGTCAGCCCCAGCATTTT.

The chain joins TRBV7-3 to TRBJ2-3, with TRBD1 matching over 10 bases. This CDR3 contains 15 residues. Per the germline V gene, CDR1 is SGHTA and CDR2 is FQGTGA. The J segment lost 4 bases and the V segment lost 5 bases, leaving 6 bases of the junction unmatched. The CDR3 region has the DNA TGTGCCAGCAGCCTGACCGGGACAGGGGCAGATACGCAGTATTTT. It encodes CASSLTGTGADTQYF.

This clone came up a few times. The V call is TRBV7-8, the J call TRBJ2-7, with D possibly TRBD1 on 6 matching bases. The V gene lost 1 base and the J gene lost 5 bases, with 12 bases spanning the gap. The CDR3 sequence is 14 residues long. Germline assignment: CDR1 SGHVS and CDR2 FQNEAQ. CDR3 sequence (DNA): TGTGCCAGCAGCTTAGGACAGGAGGTAGACGAGCAGTACTTC. This sequence encodes CASSLGQEVDEQYF.

The chain joins TRBV7-9 to TRBJ2-3; no definite D call. The germline V and J ends were trimmed by 7 bases and 0 bases, with 5 bases remaining between them. CDR1 SEHNR and CDR2 FQNEAQ come from the germline V gene (reference sequence). The CDR3 covers 12 residues. This chain's CDR3 is CASTLSTDTQYF. CDR3 coding DNA: TGTGCCAGCACCCTTAGCACAGATACGCAGTATTTT.

V gene TRBV4-1 combines with J gene TRBJ1-2; D not resolved. CDR1 is MGHRA and CDR2 is YSYEKL in the germline V gene. This CDR3 region has 18 residues. The V end was cut by 0 bases, the J end by 4 bases, with 21 bases between. The CDR3, as DNA: TGCGCCAGCAGCCAAGACGCCCGAAACTACCCATCCCGCTATGGCTACACCTTC. Its protein product is CASSQDARNYPSRYGYTF.

The chain couples TRBV13 to TRBJ2-7, with 12 bases that match TRBD2. CDR1 is PRHDT and CDR2 is FYEKMQ in the germline V gene (reference sequence). The J segment lost 2 bases and the V segment lost 5 bases, leaving 7 bases of the junction unmatched. CDR3 length: 16 amino acids. Written as DNA, the CDR3 is TGTGCCAGCAGCCCCCCAGGACTAGCGGGAACCTACGAGCAGTACTTC. Amino acids: CASSPPGLAGTYEQYF.

The chain recombines TRBV9 with TRBJ1-2, with 7 bases lining up with TRBD1. The CDR3 contains 15 residues. Trimming cost V 0 bases and J 5 bases; bases outside gene matches: 7. Germline lookup yields CDR1 SGDLS and CDR2 YYNGEE. This chain's CDR3 is CASSVEAGGNYGYTF. CDR3 DNA: TGTGCCAGCAGCGTAGAGGCAGGGGGAAATTATGGCTACACCTTC.

The chain uses TRBV4-2 and TRBJ2-7; no clear D gene. The V end lost 6 bases, the J end lost 6 bases, and 12 bases lay between the germline ends. The CDR3 has 12 amino acids. Germline V gene sequence: CDR1 LGHNA, CDR2 YNFKEQ. The CDR3 nucleotides read TGTGCCAGCAGTTCGCTAACTTCCGAGCAGTACTTC. Protein sequence: CASSSLTSEQYF.

The gene calls are TRBV6-5 and TRBJ1-2; the D gene is possibly TRBD1 (5 bases). Germline V gene sequence: CDR1 MNHEY, CDR2 SVGAGI. Trimming took off 7 bases at V and 8 bases at J, with 14 bases between the two ends. This CDR3 has 12 residues. Here the CDR3 reads CASTQRGQGYTF. The DNA of the CDR3 is TGTGCCAGCACCCAAAGGGGCCAGGGCTACACCTTC.

This CDR3 reads CASDSNNSPLHF. The CDR3 nucleotides are TGTGCCAGCGACAGCAATAATTCACCCCTCCACTTT. The chain couples TRBV6-1 to TRBJ1-6; TRBD1 might be the D (5 bases). Trimming cost V 8 bases and J 5 bases, with 7 bases left between them. The CDR3 contains 12 residues. Germline assignment: CDR1 MNHNS and CDR2 SASEGT.

This rearrangement joins TRBV5-1 to TRBJ1-4, with no clear D. The CDR3 spans 15 residues. Trimming pared 5 bases from V and 2 bases from J, leaving 13 bases between. Looked up from germline, CDR1 is SGHRS and CDR2 is YFSETQ. DNA of the CDR3: TGCGCCAGCAGACCTGGAGGGTCTACTAATGAAAAACTGTTTTTT. This translates into CASRPGGSTNEKLFF.

V and J are TRBV27 and TRBJ1-1; no clear D. Germline lookup yields CDR1 MNHEY and CDR2 SMNVEV (reference sequence). V dropped 8 bases and J dropped 3 bases, with 22 bases sitting between them. This CDR3 comprises 16 residues. The CDR3 DNA is TGTGCCAGCCACCTCTTCGGGGAGGCCCGGGACACTGAAGCTTTCTTT. Its protein product is CASHLFGEARDTEAFF.

This sequence joins TRBV7-9 and TRBJ1-2, with a tentative D call TRBD1 (5 bases). Looked up from germline, CDR1 is SEHNR and CDR2 is FQNEAQ (reference sequence). There are 13 residues in the CDR3. V was pared by 5 bases and J by 7 bases, with 14 bases between. The CDR3 coding sequence is TGTGCCAGCAGCCTGGGGGGTCTGAGTGGCTACACCTTC. Translation: CASSLGGLSGYTF.

This clone appeared a single time. The chain has TRBV20-1 and TRBJ2-5, with D perhaps matching TRBD2 (7 bases). This CDR3 is built from 11 residues. The germline gives CDR1 DFQATT, CDR2 SNEGSKA (reference sequence). Trimming shortened V by 8 bases and J by 4 bases, and 11 bases separated the two germline ends. CDR3 DNA sequence: TGCAGTACGGGGGGCTTAGAGACCCAGTACTTC. Its protein product is CSTGGLETQYF.

This sequence joins TRBV5-6 and TRBJ2-7; no clear D. Trimming shortened V by 0 bases and J by 3 bases, and 4 bases separated the two germline ends. The CDR3 loop spans 12 amino acids. Germline V gene lookup returns CDR1 SGHDT and CDR2 YYEEEE. DNA of the CDR3: TGTGCCAGCAGCTTGGCGGTCTACGAGCAGTACTTC. Its translation: CASSLAVYEQYF. Based on the CDR3 plus reference TRBV5-6 and TRBJ2-7, the full variable domain is DAGVTQSPTHLIKTRGQQVTLRCSPKSGHDTVSWYQQALGQGPQFIFQYYEEEERQRGNFPDRFSGHQFPNYSSELNVNALLLGDSALYLCASSLAVYEQYFGPGTRLTVT.

This clone appeared a few times. The V gene is TRBV6-6, the J gene TRBJ2-7; weak D call: TRBD1 (6 bases). Looked up from germline, CDR1 is MNHNY and CDR2 is SVGAGI (reference sequence). V lost 0 bases, J lost 2 bases, and 11 bases lay in between. There are 15 residues in the CDR3. This CDR3 is CASSYSPAGAYEQYF. In nucleotides, the CDR3 is TGTGCCAGCAGTTACTCTCCGGCAGGGGCCTACGAGCAGTACTTC.

The rearrangement uses TRBV7-3 and TRBJ2-2; maybe TRBD2 (5 bases). Germline V gene sequence: CDR1 SGHTA, CDR2 FQGTGA. V shed 3 bases and J shed 3 bases, with 14 bases lying between them. This CDR3 is built from 16 residues. The CDR3 here is CASSFPSGVDTGELFF. DNA of the CDR3: TGTGCCAGCAGCTTCCCCTCCGGGGTGGACACCGGGGAGCTGTTTTTT.

The J gene is TRBJ2-7, the V gene TRBV11-2; 7 nucleotides agree with TRBD2. Per the germline V gene, CDR1 is SGHAT and CDR2 is FQNNGV. The CDR3 totals 16 residues. The ends lost 1 base at V and 4 bases at J; junction bases unmatched: 10. The CDR3 reads CASSLGHGGEGYEQYF. CDR3 coding DNA: TGTGCCAGCAGCTTAGGCCATGGAGGGGAGGGTTACGAGCAGTACTTC. Complete variable domain (other parts from reference TRBV11-2 and TRBJ2-7): EAGVAQSPRYKIIEKRQSVAFWCNPISGHATLYWYQQILGQGPKLLIQFQNNGVVDDSQLPKDRFSAERLKGVDSTLKIQPAKLEDSAVYLCASSLGHGGEGYEQYFGPGTRLTVT.

The CDR3 DNA follows: TGTGCCAGCAGCTTAGGTGGGGGGGGCCTTGAGACCCAGTACTTC. Its translation is CASSLGGGGLETQYF. The chain couples TRBV7-2 to TRBJ2-5, with D possibly being TRBD2 (7 bases). The length of the CDR3 is 15 residues. V was shortened by 1 base and J by 5 bases, with 14 bases between the two germline ends. Germline-derived CDR1 and CDR2 are SGHTA and FQGNSA.

The gene calls are TRBV4-1 and TRBJ2-7; 7 bases agree with TRBD1. Germline lookup yields CDR1 MGHRA and CDR2 YSYEKL. V lost 2 bases and J lost 4; bases outside the gene matches: 11. The CDR3 has 16 amino acids. The CDR3 coding sequence is TGCGCCAGCAGCCAACTGACCGGGACCAGGGGGTACGAGCAGTACTTC. Translating gives CASSQLTGTRGYEQYF.

V gene TRBV2 combines with J gene TRBJ2-2, with D possibly matching TRBD2 (5 bases). This CDR3 region has 12 residues. Germline V lookup: CDR1 SNHLY, CDR2 FYNNEI. V lost 6 bases and J lost 6, with 8 bases in between. The CDR3 reads CASRLGAGELFF. In DNA form, the CDR3 reads TGTGCCAGCAGACTAGGAGCCGGGGAGCTGTTTTTT.

The chain links TRBV19 to TRBJ1-5; D is possibly TRBD1 (6 bases). V shed 9 bases and J shed 4 bases, with 19 bases lying between them. The CDR3 extends over 15 amino acids. The germline gives CDR1 LNHDA, CDR2 SQIVND (reference sequence). The CDR3 DNA sequence: TGTGCCAGCATAGGGGGACAAAGTGCAAATCAGCCCCAGCATTTT. Amino acids: CASIGGQSANQPQHF.

This chain joins TRBV7-9 and TRBJ1-1; the match to TRBD1 covers 10 bases. Trimming cost V 5 bases and J 1 base; bases outside gene matches: 7. The CDR3 length is 16 residues. From germline, CDR1 is SEHNR and CDR2 FQNEAQ (reference sequence). The CDR3 spells CASSPWTGGANTEAFF. The CDR3 DNA follows: TGTGCCAGCAGCCCCTGGACAGGGGGGGCGAACACTGAAGCTTTCTTT.

The chain links TRBV7-3 to TRBJ2-1, with 12 bases identical to TRBD2. V was pared by 1 base and J by 7 bases, with 8 bases of the junction left unmatched. Germline loops: CDR1 SGHTA, CDR2 FQGTGA. The CDR3 runs to 17 residues. CDR3 amino acids: CASSLMTSGGRGNEQFF. As DNA, the CDR3 is TGTGCCAGCAGCTTAATGACTAGCGGGGGCCGAGGGAATGAGCAGTTCTTC. Drawing the rest from reference TRBV7-3 and TRBJ2-1, the complete variable domain is GAGVSQTPSNKVTEKGKYVELRCDPISGHTALYWYRQSLGQGPEFLIYFQGTGAADDSGLPNDRFFAVRPEGSVSTLKIQRTERGDSAVYLCASSLMTSGGRGNEQFFGPGTRLTVL.

This clone was observed once. The J gene is TRBJ2-2, the V gene TRBV4-2; D is ambiguous. V lost 0 bases to trimming and J lost 5 bases, with 13 bases between them. Germline V gives CDR1 LGHNA, CDR2 YNFKEQ. The CDR3 sequence is 16 residues long. This CDR3 is CASSQDGTTGTGELFF. CDR3 in DNA: TGTGCCAGCAGCCAAGATGGCACTACCGGGACCGGGGAGCTGTTTTTT.

J is TRBJ2-7 and V is TRBV5-4, with 8 bases lining up with TRBD2. The CDR3 loop spans 16 amino acids. Germline lookup yields CDR1 SGHNT and CDR2 YYREEE (reference sequence). V gave up 4 bases and J gave up 2 bases; unmatched junction bases: 11. The CDR3 nucleotides read TGTGCCAGCAGCCCGGGGGGGGGCACTCGGGCCTACGAGCAGTACTTC. This encodes CASSPGGGTRAYEQYF.

The rearrangement uses TRBV15 and TRBJ2-1, with a weak D call TRBD1 (5 bases). Looked up from germline, CDR1 is LNHNV and CDR2 is YYDKDF (reference sequence). The CDR3 spans 21 residues. Trimming took off 0 bases at V and 6 bases at J, with 30 bases between the two ends. The CDR3 protein is CATSRDPKQGRQRSIINEQFF. CDR3 sequence (DNA): TGTGCCACCAGCAGAGATCCTAAGCAGGGAAGACAAAGGTCCATCATCAATGAGCAGTTCTTC.

The V call is TRBV7-9, the J call TRBJ1-1; D unresolved. The germline gives CDR1 SEHNR, CDR2 FQNEAQ (reference sequence). This CDR3 is built from 14 residues. V lost 8 bases, J lost 3 bases, and 16 bases lay in between. CDR3 amino acids: CASLPLGAYTEAFF. The CDR3 region has the DNA TGTGCCAGCCTTCCGCTAGGCGCCTACACTGAAGCTTTCTTT.

The V and J genes are TRBV28 and TRBJ1-2; D possibly corresponds to TRBD1 (5 bases). This CDR3 is built from 15 residues. V shed 4 bases and J shed 4 bases, with 16 bases lying between them. The germline V gene encodes CDR1 MDHEN and CDR2 SYDVKM. In DNA, the CDR3 is TGTGCCAGCAGTTATCCCCAGGGAGGGTCCTATGGCTACACCTTC. Translation: CASSYPQGGSYGYTF.